This is a list of T cell receptor beta chains from one sample in a study of blood T cell repertoires in COVID-19. TCRdb's table, derived via immunoSEQ multiplex PCR, lists solely in-frame clones and lacks some. The data hold more than 350,000 clones, with 80% to 90% observed a single time. The sequenced sample was PBMCs or T cells enriched from blood (not recorded which). These receptors were collected from a man younger than 30 who had recovered from COVID-19. Each CDR3 is given with its conserved first and last residue. D genes are given only for firm matches. Only part of the rows carry a size: once, few, many, or a class if the clone is expanded.

v_gene,abundance,d_gene,j_gene,len,CDR3aa,CDR3nt
TRBV21-1,-,-,TRBJ2-3,16,CASSKESGGPTDTQYF,TGTGCCAGCAGCAAAGAAAGCGGGGGGCCCACAGATACGCAGTATTTT
TRBV7-9,-,TRBD1,TRBJ1-2,17,CASSRNFGTVGNDGYTF,TGTGCCAGCAGCAGAAATTTCGGGACAGTAGGAAACGATGGCTACACCTTC
TRBV3-1/TRBV3-2,once,TRBD1,TRBJ2-5,16,CASSQKRTGATETQYF,TGTGCCAGCAGCCAGAAGAGGACAGGGGCGACGGAGACCCAGTACTTC
TRBV18,-,-,TRBJ2-5,17,CASSPPQLTSSRETQYF,TGTGCCAGCTCACCGCCGCAACTTACTAGTTCCCGCGAGACCCAGTACTTC
TRBV19,-,-,TRBJ1-5,15,CASSDPRAWNQPQHF,TGTGCCAGTAGCGACCCCAGGGCCTGGAATCAGCCCCAGCATTTT
TRBV15,-,TRBD1,TRBJ1-4,16,CATRTTGRRSNEKLFF,TGTGCCACCAGGACGACAGGGAGGCGCAGTAATGAAAAACTGTTTTTT
TRBV28,-,TRBD2,TRBJ2-7,16,CASSLLTSGSIYEQYF,TGTGCCAGCAGTTTGTTGACTAGCGGGAGTATCTACGAGCAGTACTTC
TRBV6-1,once,TRBD1,TRBJ2-1,15,CASSEGSGGNNEQFF,TGTGCCAGCAGTGAGGGGTCAGGGGGTAACAATGAGCAGTTCTTC
TRBV9,once,TRBD2,TRBJ2-2,17,CASSVGGRGGPTGELFF,TGTGCCAGCAGCGTAGGAGGTCGGGGGGGGCCCACCGGGGAGCTGTTTTTT
TRBV13,-,-,TRBJ1-3,17,CASSLGGLYLSGNTIYF,TGTGCCAGCAGCTTAGGAGGACTGTATCTATCTGGAAACACCATATATTTT
TRBV9,-,-,TRBJ2-5,15,CASSVGEVAVETQYF,TGTGCCAGCAGCGTAGGGGAAGTAGCGGTGGAGACCCAGTACTTC
TRBV6-1,-,-,TRBJ1-2,13,CASSEVAGDGYTF,TGTGCCAGCAGTGAAGTGGCAGGGGATGGCTACACCTTC
TRBV4-1,once,-,TRBJ1-2,13,CASSPRSNYGYTF,TGCGCCAGCAGCCCTAGGAGTAACTATGGCTACACCTTC
TRBV19,-,TRBD1,TRBJ2-1,14,CASRGQGGYNEQFF,TGTGCCAGCCGGGGACAGGGGGGTTACAATGAGCAGTTCTTC
TRBV10-1,-,TRBD2,TRBJ2-3,13,CASSAGGADTQYF,TGCGCCAGCAGCGCGGGGGGGGCAGATACGCAGTATTTT
TRBV6-6,few,-,TRBJ1-2,12,CASSYAGDGYTF,TGTGCCAGCAGTTATGCCGGAGATGGCTACACCTTC
TRBV19,-,-,TRBJ1-1,12,CATRTANTEAFF,TGTGCCACCCGGACAGCCAACACTGAAGCTTTCTTT
TRBV19,-,TRBD1,TRBJ1-6,14,CASSSGQGASPLHF,TGTGCCAGTAGCTCGGGACAGGGTGCTTCACCCCTCCACTTT
TRBV6-5,-,-,TRBJ1-2,11,CASTQGSGYTF,TGTGCCAGCACTCAGGGAAGTGGCTACACCTTC
TRBV7-3,-,TRBD2,TRBJ2-1,16,CASSLLPAGVGNEQFF,TGTGCCAGCAGCTTACTGCCAGCGGGAGTCGGCAATGAGCAGTTCTTC
TRBV12-3/TRBV12-4,once,-,TRBJ1-1,13,CASSLAENTEAFF,TGTGCCAGCAGTTTGGCAGAGAACACTGAAGCTTTCTTT
TRBV6-4,-,-,TRBJ1-5,13,CASKGDGNQPQHF,TGTGCCAGCAAAGGAGACGGGAATCAGCCCCAGCATTTT
TRBV4-2,once,-,TRBJ1-5,15,CASSPDGASNQPQHF,TGTGCCAGCAGCCCTGATGGGGCTAGCAATCAGCCCCAGCATTTT
TRBV19,-,TRBD2,TRBJ2-1,12,CASNPGRGEQFF,TGTGCCAGTAATCCGGGGAGGGGTGAGCAGTTCTTC
TRBV3-1/TRBV3-2,-,-,TRBJ2-5,15,CASSQAPAVQETQYF,TGTGCCAGCAGCCAAGCCCCTGCGGTACAAGAGACCCAGTACTTC
TRBV5-1,-,TRBD2,TRBJ2-1,15,CASSPGTSGQGEQFF,TGCGCCAGCAGCCCCGGGACTAGCGGGCAGGGAGAGCAGTTCTTC
TRBV9,once,-,TRBJ2-7,13,CASSLMGEYEQYF,TGTGCCAGCAGCCTAATGGGAGAATACGAGCAGTACTTC
TRBV5-8,-,TRBD1,TRBJ1-6,14,CASSFGDRNSPLHF,TGTGCCAGCAGCTTTGGGGACAGAAATTCACCCCTCCACTTT
TRBV2,-,TRBD1,TRBJ1-2,16,CANMDRPRIPLYGYTF,TGTGCCAACATGGACAGGCCGAGGATCCCCCTCTATGGCTACACCTTC
TRBV27,-,TRBD1,TRBJ2-7,17,CASSPPLGQGASYEQYF,TGTGCCAGCAGTCCACCCTTAGGACAGGGGGCCTCCTACGAGCAGTACTTC
TRBV21-1,-,-,TRBJ1-5,15,CASNRDRGYNQPQHF,TGTGCCAGCAATAGGGACAGGGGATACAATCAGCCCCAGCATTTT
TRBV5-8,-,TRBD1,TRBJ2-5,16,CASSSHGTGGQETQYF,TGTGCCAGCAGCAGTCACGGGACAGGGGGCCAAGAGACCCAGTACTTC
TRBV7-3,-,TRBD1,TRBJ1-1,18,CASSLRAGTGRLNTEAFF,TGTGCCAGCAGCTTAAGGGCCGGGACAGGGCGGCTGAACACTGAAGCTTTCTTT
TRBV4-2,-,TRBD1,TRBJ2-7,16,CASSQEGTGAPYEQYF,TGTGCCAGCAGCCAAGAGGGGACAGGAGCACCCTACGAGCAGTACTTC
TRBV4-2,-,TRBD2,TRBJ2-1,15,CASSPAGTSLSEQFF,TGTGCCAGCAGCCCCGCCGGGACTAGTTTAAGTGAGCAGTTCTTC
TRBV19,once,TRBD2,TRBJ2-1,18,CASSKGLAGGVGHNEQFF,TGTGCCAGTAGTAAAGGACTAGCGGGAGGGGTCGGCCACAATGAGCAGTTCTTC
TRBV6-5,-,TRBD2,TRBJ2-5,14,CASALAGVSETQYF,TGTGCCAGCGCGCTAGCGGGGGTCTCAGAGACCCAGTACTTC
TRBV3-1/TRBV3-2,-,TRBD1,TRBJ2-7,15,CASSQHWDSRYEQYF,TGTGCCAGCAGCCAACATTGGGACAGCCGCTACGAGCAGTACTTC
TRBV7-3,-,-,TRBJ2-7,13,CASSLSGPYEQYF,TGTGCCAGCAGCTTATCAGGCCCCTACGAGCAGTACTTC
TRBV7-3,-,TRBD1,TRBJ1-5,18,CASSPPDRGNSSNQPQHF,TGTGCCAGCAGCCCGCCGGACAGGGGAAATAGTAGCAATCAGCCCCAGCATTTT
TRBV9,-,TRBD1,TRBJ2-7,13,CASSLTQGFEQYF,TGTGCCAGCAGCCTTACACAGGGGTTCGAGCAGTACTTC
TRBV27,once,TRBD2,TRBJ2-7,13,CASSFYGTSEQYF,TGTGCCAGCAGTTTCTATGGGACTAGCGAGCAGTACTTC
TRBV10-3,-,-,TRBJ1-6,14,CAISGALAGSPLHF,TGTGCCATCAGTGGAGCCCTGGCGGGTTCACCCCTCCACTTT
TRBV4-2,-,TRBD1,TRBJ1-5,16,CASSHPGTGGYQPQHF,TGTGCCAGCAGCCACCCTGGGACAGGTGGCTATCAGCCCCAGCATTTT
TRBV7-9,-,-,TRBJ2-1,16,CASSLLSGHAVDEQFF,TGTGCCAGCAGCCTACTCTCGGGACATGCCGTTGATGAGCAGTTCTTC
TRBV28,-,-,TRBJ2-1,15,CASSLPAASYNEQFF,TGTGCCAGCAGTTTACCAGCGGCCTCCTACAATGAGCAGTTCTTC
TRBV30,-,TRBD2,TRBJ2-4,18,CAWRGTSGRLLAKNIQYF,TGTGCCTGGAGGGGGACTAGCGGGAGACTTCTAGCCAAAAACATTCAGTACTTC
TRBV7-8,-,TRBD1,TRBJ1-6,15,CASSHKRQGGSPLHF,TGTGCCAGCAGCCATAAGCGACAGGGAGGATCACCCCTCCACTTT
TRBV28,-,TRBD1,TRBJ2-1,15,CASSKDRGTYNEQFF,TGTGCCAGCAGTAAGGACAGGGGAACCTACAATGAGCAGTTCTTC
TRBV28,-,-,TRBJ1-1,17,CASSQYPGSPLNTEAFF,TGTGCCAGCAGTCAGTACCCAGGGTCGCCATTGAACACTGAAGCTTTCTTT
TRBV6-5,once,TRBD1,TRBJ1-2,16,CASSFLPGQGAAGYTF,TGTGCCAGCAGTTTCCTCCCGGGACAGGGGGCTGCTGGCTACACCTTC